This T cell receptor beta chain derives from a study of blood T cell repertoires in COVID-19. Background on the study: PBMCs, B-cell-depleted T cells, or T cells provided the cDNA or gDNA that made up the material.

Germline loops: CDR1 LNHDA, CDR2 SQIVND (reference sequence). The V end lost 6 bases, the J end lost 1 base, and 9 bases lay between the germline ends. The CDR3 runs 13 residues. Original processing methods: Amplification of reference gene primers was used by the study to estimate nucleated cell counts. Only in-frame clones appear in the TCRdb table, and some are missing; sequencing was by immunoSEQ multiplex PCR. That table furnishes V, J and clone size, whereas the DNA furnished D and trimming. This sample carries around 87,000 clones, about 80% of them seen once, and the ten largest clones take about 15%.

This TCR came from a human donor in a cohort sampled during active COVID-19. J is TRBJ1-1 and V is TRBV19; no definite D call. Material for sequencing was peripheral blood. The CDR3 loop is CASRSTANTEAFF. The CDR3, as DNA: TGTGCCAGTAGGTCCACAGCGAACACTGAAGCTTTCTTT.